A selection of T cell receptor beta chains follows, all from one sample in a study of patients and donors after allogeneic stem cell transplantation. TCRdb analysed the RT-PCR reads with MiXCR anew, one entry per CDR3 protein. This table holds 25,000 to 30,000 distinct CDR3 sequences, approximately 8.8% found once. Source material: blood, either unsorted or a sorted T cell fraction (not recorded which). Every receptor here comes from a human donor who was either an allogeneic HSCT recipient or a stem cell or donor lymphocyte infusion donor (not recorded which). It is not recorded whose cells these are; they may come from a transplant donor. Each CDR3 is given with its conserved first and last residue. D genes are given only for firm matches. The listing skips clone size in some rows; elsewhere it reads once, few, many or a size class.

v_gene	j_gene	abundance	d_gene	CDR3aa	CDR3nt
TRBV20-1	TRBJ2-7	many	TRBD2	CSATGRGAREQYF	TGCAGTGCTACCGGGAGGGGGGCAAGGGAGCAGTACTTC
TRBV9	TRBJ1-5	many	-	CASSVDLYQPQHF	TGTGCCAGCAGCGTAGACCTCTATCAGCCCCAGCATTTT
TRBV20-1	TRBJ2-4	-	-	CSARVVAKNIQYF	TGCAGTGCTAGAGTAGTAGCCAAAAACATTCAGTACTTC
TRBV20-1	TRBJ2-7	-	-	CSAIEGHRVRAYEQYF	TGCAGTGCGATAGAGGGCCACAGGGTACGGGCCTACGAGCAGTACTTC
TRBV20-1	TRBJ2-5	many	-	CSAPLWSRGETQYF	TGCAGTGCTCCCCTCTGGAGCAGGGGAGAGACCCAGTACTTC
TRBV5-1	TRBJ2-7	many	-	CASSLKAEFYEQYF	TGCGCCAGCAGCTTGAAGGCCGAGTTTTACGAGCAGTACTTC
TRBV20-1	TRBJ1-2	large	-	CSASAGALSGYGYTF	TGCAGTGCTAGTGCGGGGGCCCTTTCAGGCTATGGCTACACCTTC
TRBV24-1	TRBJ1-2	-	-	CATSGEIYGYTF	TGTGCCACCAGTGGTGAGATTTATGGCTACACCTTC
TRBV2	TRBJ1-1	many	-	CASSAERGLGAFF	TGTGCCAGCAGTGCCGAAAGAGGGTTGGGAGCTTTCTTT
TRBV6-1	TRBJ2-7	few	-	CASSENTRGWDYEQYF	TGTGCCAGCAGCGAAAATACGCGGGGCTGGGACTACGAGCAGTACTTC
TRBV2	TRBJ1-1	many	-	CASSEGRVGTEAFF	TGTGCCAGCAGTGAAGGGAGGGTCGGCACTGAAGCTTTCTTT
TRBV6-5	TRBJ2-3	-	TRBD2	CASSYGTTIDTQYF	TGTGCCAGCAGTTACGGGACTACCATAGATACGCAGTATTTT
TRBV7-8	TRBJ1-6	many	-	CASSSGTRVNNSPLHF	TGTGCCAGCAGCTCCGGAACCAGGGTTAATAATTCACCCCTCCACTTT
TRBV5-1	TRBJ2-7	once	-	CASSLLSAGSYEQYF	TGCGCCAGCAGCTTATTAAGCGCCGGCTCCTACGAGCAGTACTTC
TRBV24-1	TRBJ2-1	-	TRBD1	CATGQGFEQFF	TGTGCCACCGGACAGGGGTTTGAGCAGTTCTTC
TRBV27	TRBJ1-2	few	-	CASSFSGNNYGYTF	TGTGCCAGCAGTTTTTCAGGGAATAACTATGGCTACACCTTC
TRBV9	TRBJ2-1	few	-	CASTVGLGGYNEQFF	TGTGCCAGCACCGTAGGGCTAGGGGGATACAATGAGCAGTTCTTC
TRBV7-6	TRBJ1-1	few	-	CASSFVTGETEAFF	TGTGCCAGCAGCTTTGTTACAGGAGAAACTGAAGCTTTCTTT
TRBV7-9	TRBJ1-2	-	-	CASSLSSAIYGYTF	TGTGCCAGCAGCTTATCATCAGCGATCTATGGCTACACCTTC
TRBV7-9	TRBJ2-7	few	-	CASRRGYEQYF	TGTGCCAGCAGGCGGGGCTACGAGCAGTACTTC
TRBV20-1	TRBJ1-5	many	-	CSASFITLGDQPQHF	TGCAGTGCTAGTTTCATAACGCTAGGCGATCAGCCCCAGCATTTT
TRBV7-9	TRBJ1-1	many	TRBD1	CASSDRGLDTEAFF	TGTGCCAGCAGCGACAGGGGGTTGGACACTGAAGCTTTCTTT
TRBV7-9	TRBJ2-6	once	-	CASSSPSGRAGANVLTF	TGTGCCAGCAGCTCCCCTTCGGGCAGGGCTGGGGCCAACGTCCTGACTTTC
TRBV6-5	TRBJ2-7	many	-	CASTAASYEQYF	TGTGCCAGCACAGCAGCCTCCTACGAGCAGTACTTC
TRBV29-1	TRBJ1-2	medium-sized	-	CSGRPGYGYTF	TGCAGCGGCCGGCCGGGCTATGGCTACACCTTC